This T cell receptor (beta chain) was observed in a study of blood T cell repertoires in COVID-19. Across the study: Acute-phase and convalescent COVID-19 samples originated in the United States, Italy and Spain.

V was clipped by 4 bases and J by 6 bases; unmatched bases: 5. The CDR3 is 14 residues long. Germline V CDR1 and CDR2: SGHNT, YYREEE (reference sequence). Original methodology: Counts of nucleated cells, estimated from reference gene primer amplification, were obtained. Data came from immunoSEQ multiplex PCR; TCRdb stores just in-frame clones and leaves some out. V, J and clone size are taken as reported in that table, and D and trimming were inferred from the DNA itself. Of fewer than 70,000 clones in the sample, about 92% are singletons; the top ten hold 4.6%. This clonotype was sampled from a man aged 50 to 59 with active COVID-19. This chain connects TRBV5-4 to TRBJ2-1, with TRBD1 matching 9 bases. Sequenced sample: peripheral blood. The CDR3 here is CASSRGTGRNEQFF. The CDR3 DNA follows: TGTGCCAGCAGCCGAGGGACAGGGCGCAATGAGCAGTTCTTC.